The following is a T cell receptor beta chain sequence with its context. RNA in amounts of about 0.5 to 1 ug was reverse transcribed with random hexamers. TCRdb reprocessed the immunoSEQ multiplex PCR reads with MiXCR, giving one entry per CDR3 protein. The data hold about 300,000 distinct CDR3 sequences, with around nine tenths observed a single time. The sample belongs to a study of CD8 T cells in Susac syndrome. Each multiple sclerosis control was a treatment-naive patient with relapsing-remitting disease that was either stable or active. V was trimmed by 5 bases and J by 0 bases, leaving 4 bases between them. Germline lookup yields CDR1 LNHNV and CDR2 YYDKDF (reference sequence). This CDR3 comprises 12 residues.

The sequence was obtained from a human donor with multiple sclerosis. Sequenced sample: CD8+ T cells from PBMCs. The V call is TRBV15, the J call TRBJ1-1; D is unresolved. The CDR3 DNA reads TGTGCCACCAGCGGGGTGAACACTGAAGCTTTCTTT. Translating gives CATSGVNTEAFF.